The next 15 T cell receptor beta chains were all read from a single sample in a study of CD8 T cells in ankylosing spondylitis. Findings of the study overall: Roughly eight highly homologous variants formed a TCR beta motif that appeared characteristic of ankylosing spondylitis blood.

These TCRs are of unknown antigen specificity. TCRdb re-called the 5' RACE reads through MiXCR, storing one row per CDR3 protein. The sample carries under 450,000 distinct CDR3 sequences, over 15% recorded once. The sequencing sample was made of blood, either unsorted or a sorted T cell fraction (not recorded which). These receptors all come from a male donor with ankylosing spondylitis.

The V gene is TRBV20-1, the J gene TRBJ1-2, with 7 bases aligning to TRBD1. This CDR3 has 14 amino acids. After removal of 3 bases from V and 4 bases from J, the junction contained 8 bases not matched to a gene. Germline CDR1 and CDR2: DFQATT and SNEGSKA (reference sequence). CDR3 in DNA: TGCAGTGCTAGTTCCGGACAGGCGCCCTATGGCTACACCTTC. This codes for CSASSGQAPYGYTF.

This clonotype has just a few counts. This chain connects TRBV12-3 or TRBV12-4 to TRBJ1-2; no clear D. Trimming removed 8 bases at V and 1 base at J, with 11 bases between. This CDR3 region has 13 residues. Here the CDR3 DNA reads TGTGCCAGCCGACGGGCGGGTAACTATGGCTACACCTTC. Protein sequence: CASRRAGNYGYTF.

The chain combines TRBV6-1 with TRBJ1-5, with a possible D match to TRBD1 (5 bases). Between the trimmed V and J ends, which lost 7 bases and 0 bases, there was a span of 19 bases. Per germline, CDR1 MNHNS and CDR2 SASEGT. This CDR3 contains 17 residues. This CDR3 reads CASTGEGWGDSNQPQHF. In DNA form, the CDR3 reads TGTGCCAGCACCGGCGAGGGTTGGGGGGATAGCAATCAGCCCCAGCATTTT.

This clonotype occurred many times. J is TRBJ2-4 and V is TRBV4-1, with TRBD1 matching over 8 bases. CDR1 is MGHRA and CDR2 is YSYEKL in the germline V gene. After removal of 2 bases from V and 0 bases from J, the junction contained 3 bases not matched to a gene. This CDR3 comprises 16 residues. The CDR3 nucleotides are TGCGCCAGCAGCCAACCCGGGACAGGAGCCAAAAACATTCAGTACTTC. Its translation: CASSQPGTGAKNIQYF.

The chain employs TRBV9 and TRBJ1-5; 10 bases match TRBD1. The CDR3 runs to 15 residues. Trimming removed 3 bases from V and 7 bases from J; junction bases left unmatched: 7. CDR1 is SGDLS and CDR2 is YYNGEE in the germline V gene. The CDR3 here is CASSATGGPEQPQHF. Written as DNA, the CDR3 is TGTGCCAGCAGCGCGACAGGGGGCCCTGAGCAGCCCCAGCATTTT.

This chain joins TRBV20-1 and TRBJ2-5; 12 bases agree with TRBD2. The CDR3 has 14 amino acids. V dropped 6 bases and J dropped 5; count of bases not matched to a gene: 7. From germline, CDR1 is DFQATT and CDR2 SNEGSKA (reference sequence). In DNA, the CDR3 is TGCAGTGCCCCCGGACTAGCGGGGCTGGAGACCCAGTACTTC. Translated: CSAPGLAGLETQYF.

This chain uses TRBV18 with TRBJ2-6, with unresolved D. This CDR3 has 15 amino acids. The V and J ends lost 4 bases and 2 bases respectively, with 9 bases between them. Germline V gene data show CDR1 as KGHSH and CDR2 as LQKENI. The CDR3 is CASSRTIAGANVLTF. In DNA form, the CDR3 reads TGTGCCAGCTCACGAACAATAGCTGGGGCCAACGTCCTGACTTTC.

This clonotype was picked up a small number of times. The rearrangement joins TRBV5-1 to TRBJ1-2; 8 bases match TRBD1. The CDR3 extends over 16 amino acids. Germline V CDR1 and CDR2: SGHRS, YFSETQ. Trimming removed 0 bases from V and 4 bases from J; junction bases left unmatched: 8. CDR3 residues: CASSLAPSGGGYGYTF. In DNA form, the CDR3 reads TGCGCCAGCAGCTTGGCCCCGTCAGGGGGCGGCTATGGCTACACCTTC.

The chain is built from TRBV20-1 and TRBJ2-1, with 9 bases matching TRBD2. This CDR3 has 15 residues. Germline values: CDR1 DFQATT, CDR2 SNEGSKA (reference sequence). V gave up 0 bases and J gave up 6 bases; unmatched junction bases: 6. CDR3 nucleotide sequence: TGCAGTGCTAGAGAGGGTAGCGGGAGAGGCAATGAGCAGTTCTTC. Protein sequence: CSAREGSGRGNEQFF.

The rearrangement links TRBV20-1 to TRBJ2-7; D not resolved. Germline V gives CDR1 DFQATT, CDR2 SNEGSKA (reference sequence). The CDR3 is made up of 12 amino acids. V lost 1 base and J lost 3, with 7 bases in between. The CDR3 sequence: CSARGVNYEQYF. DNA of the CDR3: TGCAGTGCTAGAGGGGTCAACTACGAGCAGTACTTC.

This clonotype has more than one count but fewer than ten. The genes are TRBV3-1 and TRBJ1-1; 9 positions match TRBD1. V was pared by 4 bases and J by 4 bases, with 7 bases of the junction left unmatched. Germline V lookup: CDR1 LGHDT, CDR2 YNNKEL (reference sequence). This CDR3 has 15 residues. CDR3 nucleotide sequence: TGTGCCAGCAGCCGAACGACAGGGGGGGGCACTGAAGCTTTCTTT. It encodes CASSRTTGGGTEAFF.

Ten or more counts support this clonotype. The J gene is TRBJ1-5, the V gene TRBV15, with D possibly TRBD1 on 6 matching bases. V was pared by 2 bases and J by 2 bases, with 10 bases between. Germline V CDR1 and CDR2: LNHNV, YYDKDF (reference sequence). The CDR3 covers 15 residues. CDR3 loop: CATSRTGQGNQPQHF. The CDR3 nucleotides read TGTGCCACCAGCAGAACGGGACAAGGCAATCAGCCCCAGCATTTT.

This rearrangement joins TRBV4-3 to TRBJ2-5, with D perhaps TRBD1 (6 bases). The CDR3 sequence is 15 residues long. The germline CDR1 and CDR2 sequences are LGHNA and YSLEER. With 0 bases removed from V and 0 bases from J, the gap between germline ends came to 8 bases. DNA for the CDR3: TGCGCCAGCAGCCAAGATGGGACACACCAAGAGACCCAGTACTTC. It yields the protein CASSQDGTHQETQYF.

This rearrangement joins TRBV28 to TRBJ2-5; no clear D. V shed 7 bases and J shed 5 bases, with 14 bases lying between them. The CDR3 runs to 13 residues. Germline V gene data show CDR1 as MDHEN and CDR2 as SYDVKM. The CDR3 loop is CASTVDGFETQYF. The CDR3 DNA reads TGTGCCAGCACCGTCGATGGGTTCGAGACCCAGTACTTC.

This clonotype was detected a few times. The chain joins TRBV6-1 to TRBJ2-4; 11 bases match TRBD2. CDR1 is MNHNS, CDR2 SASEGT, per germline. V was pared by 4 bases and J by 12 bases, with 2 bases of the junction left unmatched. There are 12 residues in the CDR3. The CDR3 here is CASSVAGGPQYF. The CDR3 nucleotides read TGTGCCAGCAGTGTAGCGGGGGGGCCTCAGTACTTC.